This entry lists 3 T cell receptor beta chains sequenced from one sample in a study of OX40 agonist ivuxolimab in advanced cancers. Sequencing was performed with immunoSEQ multiplex PCR; in TCRdb, only in-frame clones are kept and a portion is missing. This sample has roughly 53,000 clones, with roughly 83% found just once. Here the sequenced sample was CD4+ or CD8+ T cells sorted from blood, taken in a trial of the OX40 agonist ivuxolimab. The source is an adult with an advanced solid tumor such as melanoma, head and neck, liver or kidney cancer.

The chain combines TRBV5-4 with TRBJ2-1; the D is unclear. Germline assignment: CDR1 SGHNT and CDR2 YYREEE (reference sequence). Trimming shortened V by 0 bases and J by 6 bases, and 7 bases separated the two germline ends. The CDR3 totals 13 residues. In DNA, the CDR3 is TGTGCCAGCAGCTTGGACCCCGGCAATGAGCAGTTCTTC. This sequence encodes CASSLDPGNEQFF.

J is TRBJ1-1 and V is TRBV2; D perhaps matches TRBD1 (6 bases). Between the trimmed V and J ends, which lost 7 bases and 4 bases, there was a span of 16 bases. The V gene's germline CDR1 is SNHLY and CDR2 FYNNEI. The CDR3 loop spans 14 amino acids. The CDR3 protein is CASTTGGGFTEAFF. CDR3 DNA sequence: TGTGCCAGCACTACTGGAGGGGGATTCACTGAAGCTTTCTTT.

The chain couples TRBV2 to TRBJ1-2; tentative D call: TRBD1 (5 bases). Germline CDR1 reads SNHLY; CDR2 reads FYNNEI. The CDR3 sequence is 18 residues long. Trimming left V 7 bases short and J 0 bases short, with 24 bases between. CDR3 in amino acids: CASKRNDSPNPANYGYTF. DNA for the CDR3: TGTGCCAGCAAACGAAATGACAGCCCCAATCCGGCTAACTATGGCTACACCTTC.